Here is one T cell receptor (beta chain) with its context. This clonotype was seen a few times. The antigen this receptor binds is unknown. No much larger clone exists at a distance of one base, and base qualities are not known. Receptor libraries were prepared by RT-PCR. Instrument used: Illumina HiSeq 2500. The public reads were reanalyzed by TCRdb: fastp trimming at Q25, MiXCR alignment, in-frame beta chains only. Rows with a matching CDR3 protein are joined into one entry that keeps the most common DNA and genes. Counted in this sample were hundreds of thousands of distinct CDR3 sequences; 10% to 15% of them appeared once. The ten largest clones represent about a tenth of the sample. V and J are truncated by 2 bases and 5 bases respectively, leaving an intervening sequence of 9 bases. The CDR3 holds 12 amino acids from the cysteine to the phenylalanine. Kept here is only the CDR3 DNA, which spans 36 bases and is read in frame from base 1. Sequences DFQATT (CDR1) and SNEGSKA (CDR2) are obtained from the germline V gene (reference sequence).

The sample belongs to a study of response to subunit inactivated influenza vaccine (dated by TCRdb to 2016 to 2019). For the study in its entirety: Deep quantitative profiling of the T cell receptor repertoire was used in the study to follow responses to a trivalent subunit inactivated influenza vaccine.

Summary of the overall study and its limitations: It was suggested by the authors that each seasonal influenza vaccination may recruit only a limited number of new T cells.

The TCR sequence derives from a man in his fifties or sixties who received an inactivated influenza vaccine. Donor details come from another sample of the same person, matched by shared clones. The sequencing here drew on PBMCs from blood, taken on the day of vaccination. The chain employs TRBV20-1 and TRBJ2-5; the D assignment is uncertain and may be TRBD1 or TRBD2, with 5 bases supporting each. The DNA sequence follows: TGCAGTGCTAGACGGGGCCTGGAGACCCAGTACTTC. Its amino acids are CSARRGLETQYF.